This T cell receptor (beta chain) originates from a study of T-cell memory formation after mild COVID-19. The wider study: Largely, TCR clusters stayed within a single donor.

Findings of the study overall: Pre-infection memory showed some responding clones, and this suggested that cross-reactive memory joined. CD4+ contracting clones were found mainly in CM and EM, and CD8+ ones in EMRA.

CDR1 is SGHTA, CDR2 FQGNSA, per germline. Deletions cut 1 base from V and 9 bases from J, with 13 bases between. There are 14 residues in the CDR3. This clonotype has just a few counts. Its antigen is still unknown. From 5'RACE with constant-segment primers came TCR alpha and TCR beta cDNA libraries that carried sample barcodes and UMIs. A single record per CDR3 protein comes from TCRdb applying MiXCR to the 5' RACE reads. The table includes approximately 210,000 distinct CDR3 sequences, more than 9% detected once. Sequencing input: PBMCs or a T cell subset sorted from them (not recorded which). The TCR sequence derives from a man between 18 and 35 years old who had mild COVID-19 (a few samples of this study predate the infection). Cell type and time point are not known. The rearrangement uses TRBV7-2 and TRBJ1-5; no definite D call. CDR3 sequence: CASSLGDGLRPQHF. CDR3 bases: TGTGCCAGCAGCTTAGGTGACGGTCTTCGGCCCCAGCATTTT.